The 29 T cell receptor beta chains listed next were all sequenced from one sample in a study of cytomegalovirus exposure and HLA in healthy donors (dated 2017 in TCRdb). Receptor amplification or capture employed the immunoSEQ multiplex PCR assay. For the multiplex PCR, a mixture combining 60 forward primers for TCR Vbeta segments and 13 reverse primers for TCR Jbeta segments was used. This immuneACCESS table, as held by TCRdb, lists in-frame sequences with V and J called but not all clones. Of the missing ones, under half trace to an unresolved V gene in checked studies; the others have no known cause. The sample table shows approximately 100,000 clones, and more than 65% are seen once. The ten largest clones capture approximately 11% of the sample. Sequencing was done on a sample of PBMCs. The receptor set was obtained from a man aged 35-49 years in good health and CMV-seropositive.

The rearrangement links TRBV18 to TRBJ2-7; 8 positions agree with TRBD2. Trimming took 2 bases from V and 5 from J; bases not matched to a gene: 11. CDR3 length: 16 amino acids. Germline CDR1 and CDR2: KGHSH and LQKENI. CDR3 in DNA: TGTGCCAGCTCACCAATAAATCGGGGGGGGCCCGACGAGCAGTACTTC. As protein: CASSPINRGGPDEQYF.

This clone was detected only once. This sequence joins TRBV6-6 and TRBJ2-1, with 7 positions matching TRBD1. The CDR3 extends over 15 amino acids. With 5 bases clipped from V and 0 bases from J, the junction kept 4 bases outside the gene matches. In germline, CDR1 is MNHNY, CDR2 SVGAGI (reference sequence). The CDR3 DNA follows: TGTGCCAGCAGTAGGGGGCGGAGCTCCTACAATGAGCAGTTCTTC. Translating gives CASSRGRSSYNEQFF.

The CDR3 DNA follows: TGTGCCAGCAGCAAAGATACCGGTAGCTCCTACAATGAGCAGTTCTTC. The encoded protein is CASSKDTGSSYNEQFF. The chain uses TRBV21-1 and TRBJ2-1; the table gives TRBD2 as D, unverified against the DNA. TRBV21-1 is noted as a pseudogene. The CDR3 has 16 residues.

The sample holds a few counts of this clone. The chain uses TRBV18 and TRBJ2-7; 10 bases match TRBD1. This CDR3 contains 16 residues. With V trimmed by 0 bases and J by 6 bases, 8 bases remained unmatched. Germline CDR1 is KGHSH and CDR2 is LQKENI. The CDR3 DNA sequence: TGTGCCAGCTCACCACCCGACAGGGGGCGTTCCGCCGAGCAGTACTTC. This gives the protein CASSPPDRGRSAEQYF.

This clone was counted a few times. The chain is built from TRBV6-5 and TRBJ2-7; D not resolved. V lost 0 bases to trimming and J lost 0 bases, with 6 bases between them. The CDR3 has 14 residues. CDR1 MNHEY and CDR2 SVGAGI come from the germline V gene. CDR3 residues: CASSYSESSYEQYF. CDR3 coding DNA: TGTGCCAGCAGTTACTCGGAGAGCTCCTACGAGCAGTACTTC.

This chain links TRBV11-3 with TRBJ2-7; D is possibly TRBD1 (5 bases). V lost 2 bases and J 5 bases, leaving 13 bases between the germline ends. The V gene's germline CDR1 is SGHNT and CDR2 YENEEA. There are 14 residues in the CDR3. The CDR3: CASSLKPRANEQYF. The CDR3 nucleotides read TGTGCCAGCAGCTTAAAGCCCAGGGCAAACGAGCAGTACTTC.

The rearrangement links TRBV5-1 to TRBJ2-5; the match to TRBD1 covers 7 bases. V lost 6 bases and J lost 7; bases outside the gene matches: 6. CDR3 length: 12 amino acids. Germline values: CDR1 SGHRS, CDR2 YFSETQ. The CDR3 DNA sequence: TGCGCCAGCAAGGAGACAGGGCGGACCCAGTACTTC. Protein: CASKETGRTQYF.

The V call is TRBV6-5, the J call TRBJ1-4, with D tentatively TRBD1 (6 bases). V gave up 4 bases and J gave up 4 bases, with 13 bases separating them. Per germline, CDR1 MNHEY and CDR2 SVGAGI. The CDR3 sequence is 15 residues long. For the CDR3, the DNA is TGTGCCAGCAGTTCCTTGAAGGGGGTTAATGAAAAACTGTTTTTT. It codes for CASSSLKGVNEKLFF.

The V and J genes are TRBV9 and TRBJ2-5; D not certain. The CDR3 consists of 15 residues. Germline values: CDR1 SGDLS, CDR2 YYNGEE. The V end lost 4 bases, the J end lost 5 bases, and 18 bases lay between the germline ends. The CDR3 DNA sequence: TGTGCCAGCAGCCCCTCCCCAGGCATCATGGAGACCCAGTACTTC. It is translated as CASSPSPGIMETQYF.

This rearrangement joins TRBV7-6 to TRBJ2-7, with 9 bases lining up with TRBD1. The CDR3 contains 17 residues. Germline loops: CDR1 SGHVS, CDR2 FNYEAQ. The V and J ends lost 3 bases and 0 bases, in that order; junction bases with no gene match: 9. CDR3 region: CASSFASGTGNSYEQYF. Written as DNA, the CDR3 is TGTGCCAGCAGCTTCGCTTCCGGGACAGGGAACTCCTACGAGCAGTACTTC.

This chain uses TRBV11-3 with TRBJ2-2; D is possibly TRBD1 (5 bases). The CDR3 sequence is 16 residues long. The germline V gene encodes CDR1 SGHNT and CDR2 YENEEA. The V end was cut by 5 bases, the J end by 2 bases, with 15 bases between. The CDR3 sequence is CASSPLQGSNTGELFF. DNA of the CDR3: TGTGCCAGCAGCCCACTCCAGGGTTCTAACACCGGGGAGCTGTTTTTT.

This clone appeared once. This chain links TRBV18 with TRBJ1-1, with 7 bases aligning to TRBD1. The CDR3 runs 14 residues. CDR1 KGHSH and CDR2 LQKENI come from the germline V gene. Losses at the gene ends were 2 bases for V and 5 bases for J; bases not matched to a gene: 5. This CDR3 is CASSPDRAGTEAFF. The CDR3 DNA is TGTGCCAGCTCACCAGACAGGGCTGGGACTGAAGCTTTCTTT.

The V gene is TRBV7-9, the J gene TRBJ1-1; D not certain. This CDR3 spans 15 amino acids. Germline V CDR1 and CDR2: SEHNR, FQNEAQ (reference sequence). V was clipped by 5 bases and J by 1 base, with 14 bases between them. The CDR3, as DNA: TGTGCCAGCAGCCCTCCCGTGATGGCGAACACTGAAGCTTTCTTT. It is translated as CASSPPVMANTEAFF.

The chain uses TRBV5-8 and TRBJ2-3, with 9 bases that match TRBD2. The CDR3 is made up of 16 amino acids. The germline CDR1 and CDR2 sequences are SGHTS and YDEGEE. J lost 1 base, V lost 3 bases, and 6 bases had no gene match. The CDR3 loop reads CASSSGASGGTDTQYF. The DNA of the CDR3 is TGTGCCAGCAGCTCCGGGGCTAGCGGGGGCACAGATACGCAGTATTTT. The full variable domain, with the rest looked up from reference TRBV5-8 and TRBJ2-3, is EAGVTQSPTHLIKTRGQQATLRCSPISGHTSVYWYQQALGLGLQFLLWYDEGEERNRGNFPPRFSGRQFPNYSSELNVNALELEDSALYLCASSSGASGGTDTQYFGPGTRLTVL.

In this sample, this clone turned up a few times. The J gene is TRBJ2-3, the V gene TRBV30; D unclear. The germline CDR1 and CDR2 sequences are GTSNPN and SVGIG (reference sequence). Trimming left V 0 bases short and J 4 bases short, with 11 bases between. The CDR3 loop spans 14 amino acids. CDR3 in DNA: TGTGCCTGGAGTGTTGAGAACCTCCCAGATACGCAGTATTTT. It encodes CAWSVENLPDTQYF.

This chain connects TRBV10-3 to TRBJ2-5, with TRBD2 matching 12 bases. With V trimmed by 3 bases and J by 3 bases, 8 bases remained unmatched. Germline CDR1 reads ENHRY; CDR2 reads SYGVKD. This CDR3 contains 17 residues. The CDR3, as DNA: TGTGCCATCAGTGACCGAGGACTAGCGGGGCCTAAAGAGACCCAGTACTTC. Protein: CAISDRGLAGPKETQYF.

This clone was counted between two and nine times. The genes are TRBV2 and TRBJ2-5, with a tentative D call TRBD1 (6 bases). Trimming shortened V by 3 bases and J by 2 bases, and 7 bases separated the two germline ends. The CDR3 spans 13 residues. Germline assignment: CDR1 SNHLY and CDR2 FYNNEI. CDR3 coding DNA: TGTGCCAGCAGTGATGACAGGCAAGAGACCCAGTACTTC. Its translation is CASSDDRQETQYF. Full variable domain (rest looked up from reference TRBV2 and TRBJ2-5): EPEVTQTPSHQVTQMGQEVILRCVPISNHLYFYWYRQILGQKVEFLVSFYNNEISEKSEIFDDQFSVERPDGSNFTLKIRSTKLEDSAMYFCASSDDRQETQYFGPGTRLLVL.

V usage is TRBV18 and J usage is TRBJ1-4, with D hard to call. The CDR3 is 14 amino acids. Deletions cut 2 bases from V and 8 bases from J, with 12 bases between. CDR1 and CDR2 (germline): KGHSH, LQKENI. The CDR3 sequence: CASSPGAGYEKLFF. CDR3 DNA: TGTGCCAGCTCACCAGGCGCGGGGTACGAAAAACTGTTTTTT.

The chain recombines TRBV7-2 with TRBJ2-7, with 7 bases identical to TRBD2. Looked up from germline, CDR1 is SGHTA and CDR2 is FQGNSA. Trimming at V came to 5 bases and at J to 1 base, leaving 11 bases not matched to a gene. The CDR3 runs to 16 residues. This CDR3 reads CASSPSGTTASYEQYF. CDR3 nucleotide sequence: TGTGCCAGCAGCCCCTCCGGGACTACCGCTTCCTACGAGCAGTACTTC.

This clone has a handful of counts. The V gene is TRBV7-8, the J gene TRBJ2-5; TRBD1 matches 7 bases. The DNA end favors TRBJ2-7, so the J call may be wrong. Germline V gene data show CDR1 as SGHVS and CDR2 as FQNEAQ. The CDR3 is 17 residues long. CDR3 in amino acids: CASSQRTGTANSYEQYF. CDR3 DNA sequence: TGTGCCAGCAGCCAAAGGACCGGGACAGCCAATTCCTACGAGCAGTACTTC.

The V call is TRBV23-1, the J call TRBJ2-6; 8 nucleotides align to TRBD1. TRBV23-1 falls under the ORF class, with uncertain function. The CDR3 loop spans 22 amino acids. J lost 1 base, V lost 1 base, and 18 bases had no gene match. Here the CDR3 reads CASSQFPPNQGAQCSGANVLTF. The CDR3 DNA sequence: TGCGCCAGCAGTCAATTCCCTCCAAACCAGGGGGCGCAGTGTTCTGGGGCCAACGTCCTGACTTTC.

Of note for this clone: It may be a read error: a sequence one base away is much more abundant. The same CDR3 arises from other DNA sequences in this sample as well. The gene calls are TRBV4-1 and TRBJ2-2; 10 positions match TRBD2. CDR1 MGHRA and CDR2 YSYEKL come from the germline V gene. After removal of 6 bases from V and 2 bases from J, the junction contained 6 bases not matched to a gene. The CDR3 sequence is 16 residues long. CDR3 protein: CASSSSGGANTGELFF. Here the CDR3 DNA reads TGCGCCAGCAGTTCTAGCGGGGGAGCCAACACCGGGGAGCTGTTTTTT.

This clone was counted a single time. The chain has TRBV9 and TRBJ2-7, with 7 bases fitting TRBD2. This CDR3 contains 14 residues. In germline, CDR1 is SGDLS, CDR2 YYNGEE. Losses at the gene ends were 4 bases for V and 6 bases for J; bases not matched to a gene: 10. CDR3 protein: CASSPQGGSIEQYF. The CDR3 DNA is TGTGCCAGCAGCCCCCAGGGAGGGAGCATCGAGCAGTACTTC.

The chain combines TRBV4-1 with TRBJ1-6; D perhaps matches TRBD1 (5 bases). The CDR3 runs to 15 residues. With 4 bases removed from V and 8 bases from J, the gap between germline ends came to 15 bases. Germline V gives CDR1 MGHRA, CDR2 YSYEKL. The CDR3 spells CASSREGALDSPLHF. The CDR3 coding sequence is TGCGCCAGCAGCCGGGAAGGGGCCTTAGATTCACCCCTCCACTTT.

The chain couples TRBV28 to TRBJ2-5; TRBD1 matches 7 bases. Trimming at V came to 7 bases and at J to 5 bases, leaving 13 bases not matched to a gene. CDR3 length: 15 amino acids. CDR1 is MDHEN and CDR2 is SYDVKM in the germline V gene. Here the CDR3 reads CASIPLRGGWETQYF. The DNA of the CDR3 is TGTGCCAGCATACCGCTTAGAGGGGGCTGGGAGACCCAGTACTTC.

The rearrangement joins TRBV2 to TRBJ2-2; 8 bases align to TRBD1. The CDR3 has 14 residues. With V trimmed by 6 bases and J by 3 bases, 3 bases remained unmatched. Germline values: CDR1 SNHLY, CDR2 FYNNEI. For the CDR3, the DNA is TGTGCCAGCAGCACAGGGGGGTACACCGGGGAGCTGTTTTTT. Encoded protein: CASSTGGYTGELFF.

This rearrangement joins TRBV7-2 to TRBJ2-1; TRBD2 agrees at 10 bases. V lost 2 bases and J lost 4; bases outside the gene matches: 2. In germline, CDR1 is SGHTA, CDR2 FQGNSA. This CDR3 is 15 amino acids long. CDR3 sequence reads: CASSLILAGYNEQFF. CDR3 in DNA: TGTGCCAGCAGCTTAATACTAGCGGGGTACAATGAGCAGTTCTTC.

The V call is TRBV7-2, the J call TRBJ1-3, with a possible D match to TRBD1 (5 bases). This CDR3 contains 14 residues. Germline-derived CDR1 and CDR2 are SGHTA and FQGNSA. V lost 5 bases to trimming and J lost 3 bases, with 11 bases between them. CDR3 nucleotides: TGTGCCAGCAGCCCCACAGGACATGGAAACACCATATATTTT. Translating it yields CASSPTGHGNTIYF.

The genes are TRBV7-9 and TRBJ2-5, with 7 positions matching TRBD1. This CDR3 is 17 amino acids long. Germline V gene data show CDR1 as SEHNR and CDR2 as FQNEAQ (reference sequence). J was trimmed by 4 bases and V by 1 base; bases with no gene match: 12. Here the CDR3 DNA reads TGTGCCAGCAGCTTAGGGCAGCGGACAGGTGGGTCAGAGACCCAGTACTTC. This translates into CASSLGQRTGGSETQYF.